The clone carrying this TCR beta chain was observed at least ten times. Its target is unknown. As the method for making TCR beta libraries, quantitative 5'-RACE with molecular barcodes was used. TCRdb used MiXCR to reprocess the 5' RACE reads, holding one entry per CDR3 protein. The sample carries about 340,000 distinct CDR3 sequences, roughly 14% recorded once. The data are from a study of CD8 T cells in ankylosing spondylitis. Broader study findings: Significant enrichment of disease-linked clones was reportedly seen in matched ankylosing spondylitis synovial fluid. Blood of patients with ankylosing spondylitis appeared to be characterized by a TCR beta motif of several highly homologous variants.

V lost 11 bases and J lost 4, with 15 bases in between. The CDR3 is 13 amino acids. CDR1 is LGHDT, CDR2 YNNKEL, per germline (reference sequence). The TCR sequence derives from a male donor with ankylosing spondylitis or in good health (not recorded which). This chain uses TRBV3-1 with TRBJ1-5, with D maybe TRBD1 (5 bases). Material for sequencing was blood, either unsorted or a sorted T cell fraction (not recorded which). The DNA for the CDR3 is TGTGCCTGTTCGAGAGGGGCTAATCAGCCCCAGCATTTT. Its translation is CACSRGANQPQHF.